A selection of T cell receptor beta chains follows, all from one sample in a study of blood T cell repertoires in COVID-19. Method: immunoSEQ multiplex PCR; TCRdb's copy keeps in-frame clones and lacks some. The sample contains about 240,000 clones, more than 75% of which appear only once. Sequences were obtained from peripheral blood. Every receptor here comes from a man older than 75 with acute or convalescent COVID-19. Each CDR3 is given with its conserved first and last residue. D genes are given only for firm matches. Clone size, where shown, is once, few, many, or a class for clones that have expanded.

D,J,V,size,CDR3,DNA
TRBD1,TRBJ1-6,TRBV6-5,.,CASSKRGGTGAPLHF,TGTGCCAGCAGTAAGAGAGGGGGCACGGGAGCACCCCTCCACTTT
TRBD1,TRBJ2-3,TRBV4-3,.,CASSQEAPRGTDTQYF,TGCGCCAGCAGCCAAGAGGCTCCCAGGGGGACAGATACGCAGTATTTT
TRBD1,TRBJ2-5,TRBV2,.,CASSEGQKFFQETQYF,TGTGCCAGCAGTGAGGGACAGAAGTTTTTCCAAGAGACCCAGTACTTC
.,TRBJ1-1,TRBV6-6,.,CASSYGQGPTEAFF,TGTGCCAGCAGTTACGGGCAGGGGCCCACTGAAGCTTTCTTT
TRBD2,TRBJ2-1,TRBV3-1/TRBV3-2,once,CASSQAGTISYNEQFF,TGTGCCAGCAGCCAAGCCGGGACTATAAGTTACAATGAGCAGTTCTTC
.,TRBJ2-5,TRBV29-1,.,CSAAEETQYF,TGCAGCGCCGCGGAGGAGACCCAGTACTTC
.,TRBJ2-1,TRBV27,.,CASRRGSEQFF,TGTGCCAGCAGAAGGGGGAGTGAGCAGTTCTTC
.,TRBJ1-3,TRBV4-3,few,CASSQDRAQGWNTIYF,TGCGCCAGCAGCCAAGATAGGGCACAGGGATGGAACACCATATATTTT
.,TRBJ1-1,TRBV2,.,CASSGEGNTEAFF,TGTGCCAGCAGTGGGGAGGGGAACACTGAAGCTTTCTTT
TRBD1,TRBJ1-2,TRBV5-1,.,CASSLGTGSNYGYTF,TGCGCCAGCAGCTTGGGGACAGGGAGCAACTATGGCTACACCTTC
.,TRBJ1-2,TRBV27,.,CASSRTDTGYGYTF,TGTGCCAGCAGCCGGACGGACACGGGCTATGGCTACACCTTC
TRBD1,TRBJ1-2,TRBV2,few,CASNPPQGSTNYGYTF,TGTGCCAGCAATCCTCCACAGGGGTCTACTAACTATGGCTACACCTTC
.,TRBJ1-2,TRBV5-8,.,CASSAPQGLYYGYTF,TGTGCCAGCAGCGCTCCTCAGGGTCTGTACTATGGCTACACCTTC
TRBD1,TRBJ1-1,TRBV5-1,.,CASSPGTGRRATEAFF,TGCGCCAGCAGCCCCGGGACAGGCCGGAGAGCCACTGAAGCTTTCTTT
TRBD1,TRBJ2-7,TRBV29-1,.,CSVTGQRSSYEQYF,TGCAGCGTCACGGGACAGAGGAGCTCCTACGAGCAGTACTTC
TRBD1,TRBJ1-1,TRBV5-1,.,CASSSTTGAALNTEAFF,TGCGCCAGCAGCTCAACGACAGGGGCCGCCTTGAACACTGAAGCTTTCTTT
TRBD1,TRBJ1-2,TRBV5-6,.,CASSVVGQGESGYTF,TGTGCCAGCAGCGTCGTCGGACAGGGAGAAAGTGGCTACACCTTC
.,TRBJ1-3,TRBV28,.,CASSGGGHAGNTIYF,TGTGCCAGCAGTGGGGGGGGGCACGCTGGAAACACCATATATTTT
.,TRBJ1-1,TRBV12-3/TRBV12-4,once,CASTPRDTEAFF,TGTGCCAGCACCCCGAGGGACACTGAAGCTTTCTTT
.,TRBJ1-2,TRBV5-4,.,CASSLDSGAGTRGYTF,TGTGCCAGCAGCTTGGATTCCGGGGCCGGGACTCGGGGCTACACCTTC
TRBD2,TRBJ2-5,TRBV7-3,.,CASSLGGGQETQYF,TGTGCCAGCAGTCTTGGCGGGGGGCAAGAGACCCAGTACTTC
TRBD2,TRBJ2-7,TRBV28,.,CASRTSGGYEQYF,TGTGCCAGCAGGACTTCGGGGGGGTACGAGCAGTACTTC
.,TRBJ1-5,TRBV5-4,.,CASSPGGTGNQPQHF,TGTGCCAGCAGCCCGGGCGGGACGGGCAATCAGCCCCAGCATTTT
.,TRBJ2-7,TRBV19,few,CASNPRWAGSYEQYF,TGTGCCAGTAATCCCCGTTGGGCAGGATCCTACGAGCAGTACTTC
.,TRBJ2-3,TRBV27,.,CASRERWRDTQYF,TGTGCCTCCAGAGAGCGGTGGAGAGATACGCAGTATTTT
.,TRBJ1-6,TRBV19,.,CASSSGDWNNSPLHF,TGTGCCAGTAGTAGCGGCGATTGGAATAATTCACCCCTCCACTTT
.,TRBJ1-1,TRBV2,.,CASLRGTEAFF,TGTGCCAGCCTCAGGGGAACTGAAGCTTTCTTT
.,TRBJ2-7,TRBV7-9,.,CASSLGVGAYEQYF,TGTGCCAGCAGCTTAGGGGTAGGGGCCTACGAGCAGTACTTC
.,TRBJ1-2,TRBV6-5,few,CASSYSYDQGYTF,TGTGCCAGCAGTTACTCGTACGATCAGGGCTACACCTTC